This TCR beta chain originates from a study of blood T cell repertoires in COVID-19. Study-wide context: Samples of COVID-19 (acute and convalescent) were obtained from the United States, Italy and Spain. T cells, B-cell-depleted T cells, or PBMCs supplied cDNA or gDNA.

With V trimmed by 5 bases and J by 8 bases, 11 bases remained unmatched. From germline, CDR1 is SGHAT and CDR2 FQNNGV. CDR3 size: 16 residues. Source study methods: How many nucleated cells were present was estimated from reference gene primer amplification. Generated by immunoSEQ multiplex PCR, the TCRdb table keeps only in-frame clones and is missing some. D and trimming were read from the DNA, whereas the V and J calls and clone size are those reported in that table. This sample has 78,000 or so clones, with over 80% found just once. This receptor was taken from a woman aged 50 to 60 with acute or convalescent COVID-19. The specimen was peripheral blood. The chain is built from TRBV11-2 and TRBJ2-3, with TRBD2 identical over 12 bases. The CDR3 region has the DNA TGTGCCAGCAGCCCCGGGACTAGCGGGTTAATAGGTACGCAGTATTTT. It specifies CASSPGTSGLIGTQYF.